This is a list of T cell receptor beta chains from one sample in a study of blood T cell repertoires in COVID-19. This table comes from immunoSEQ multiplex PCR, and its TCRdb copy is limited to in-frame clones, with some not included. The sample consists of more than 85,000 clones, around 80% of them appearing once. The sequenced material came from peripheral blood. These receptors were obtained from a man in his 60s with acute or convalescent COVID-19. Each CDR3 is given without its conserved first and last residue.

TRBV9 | ASSKTATNEKLF
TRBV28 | ASSFGGSKGNTIY
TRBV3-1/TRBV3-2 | ASSQIAGGPDTQY
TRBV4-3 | ASSQTQANEKLF
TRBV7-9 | ASSPTGYTEAF
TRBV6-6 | ASIRDATNEKLF
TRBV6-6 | ASTQEGARPQH
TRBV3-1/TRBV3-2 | ASSHPYTEAF
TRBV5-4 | ASSIQGAGGNTIY
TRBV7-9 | ASSLRGGDTGELF
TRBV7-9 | ASSTRRTESGANVLT
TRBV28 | ASSLSRQGTYGYT